This T cell receptor (beta chain) derives from a study of CD8 T cells in Susac syndrome. A quantity of about 0.5 to 1 ug RNA underwent reverse transcription using random hexamers. Multiplex immunoSEQ PCR targeted 54 Vbeta and 13 Jbeta TCR beta segments. TCRdb redid the calling of the immunoSEQ multiplex PCR reads with MiXCR, one entry per CDR3 protein. Among around 300,000 distinct CDR3 sequences listed, over 75% were seen once. A note on this clonotype: As yet, its antigen is unknown.

Germline V gene data show CDR1 as KGHSH and CDR2 as LQKENI. V was cut by 2 bases and J by 1 base, with 14 bases left in between. CDR3 length: 16 residues. Study outcomes and limitations: The study's TCR sequencing and HLA analysis covered a relatively small number of individuals, and the study acknowledged this.

The authors negatively isolated CD8+ and CD4+ T cells and FACS-enriched TEMRA cells. The chain links TRBV18 to TRBJ1-1, with a possible D match to TRBD1 (6 bases). Specimen: CD8+ T cells from PBMCs. This clonotype was obtained from a human donor with multiple sclerosis. The CDR3 nucleotides read TGTGCCAGCTCACCAACTGCCGGGGGCTGGAACACTGAAGCTTTCTTT. Translation: CASSPTAGGWNTEAFF.